Shown below are 29 T cell receptor beta chains from a single sample sequenced in a study of a mutant IDH1 vaccine in newly diagnosed glioma. The time point is: week 5, during vaccination. In every dose of vaccine, 300 ug of mutant IDH1 20-mer peptide was given alongside topical imiquimod. Data came from immunoSEQ multiplex PCR; TCRdb stores just in-frame clones and leaves some out. This sample has approximately 51,000 clones, with about three quarters found just once. The antigens for these receptors are not known. This sample comprised PBMCs, obtained from a glioma patient whose treatment included an IDH1 peptide vaccine. The receptor source for this set is a woman aged 40 to 50 with glioma.

The chain recombines TRBV7-9 with TRBJ2-7; D unresolved. This CDR3 comprises 13 residues. Germline assignment: CDR1 SEHNR and CDR2 FQNEAQ (reference sequence). With 6 bases removed from V and 0 bases from J, the gap between germline ends came to 9 bases. CDR3 bases: TGTGCCAGCAGTGATACTATCTCCTACGAGCAGTACTTC. Amino acid sequence: CASSDTISYEQYF.

The chain couples TRBV6-5 to TRBJ2-5; no reliable D call. The CDR3 extends over 12 amino acids. CDR1 is MNHEY, CDR2 SVGAGI, per germline. Trimming cost V 0 bases and J 5 bases, with 4 bases left between them. The CDR3 reads CASSYSGETQYF. The CDR3, as DNA: TGTGCCAGCAGTTACTCAGGGGAGACCCAGTACTTC.

This clone was counted a single time. V usage is TRBV6-5 and J usage is TRBJ1-2, with unresolved D. Per germline, CDR1 MNHEY and CDR2 SVGAGI. The CDR3 runs 13 residues. Trimming stripped 2 bases from V and 2 bases from J, with 6 bases between. In DNA, the CDR3 is TGTGCCAGCAGTTACACGGACAACTATGGCTACACCTTC. Translated, it gives CASSYTDNYGYTF.

The CDR3 DNA sequence: TGTGCTAGTGGCTACCCAAGGTCAGGAGAGCAGTTCTTC. Its translation: CASGYPRSGEQFF. The chain joins TRBV12-5 to TRBJ2-1, with D unclear. Trimming shortened V by 6 bases and J by 10 bases, and 16 bases separated the two germline ends. Germline CDR1 LGHNT, CDR2 FRNRAP. This CDR3 contains 13 residues. The full variable domain, completed using reference TRBV12-5 and TRBJ2-1, is DARVTQTPRHKVTEMGQEVTMRCQPILGHNTVFWYRQTMMQGLELLAYFRNRAPLDDSGMPKDRFSAEMPDATLATLKIQPSEPRDSAVYFCASGYPRSGEQFFGPGTRLTVL.

V is TRBV7-3 and J is TRBJ2-3; TRBD2 matches 8 bases. The CDR3 consists of 17 residues. Germline-derived CDR1 and CDR2 are SGHTA and FQGTGA. The V and J ends lost 2 bases and 0 bases, in that order; junction bases with no gene match: 7. The CDR3 loop is CASSLLPGGASTDTQYF. The CDR3 DNA reads TGTGCCAGCAGCTTACTTCCGGGGGGGGCTAGCACAGATACGCAGTATTTT.

The chain employs TRBV6-5 and TRBJ1-2; D call uncertain. There are 15 residues in the CDR3. Germline CDR1 reads MNHEY; CDR2 reads SVGAGI. The germline V and J ends were trimmed by 7 bases and 4 bases, with 19 bases remaining between them. The CDR3, as DNA: TGTGCCAGCAATAAGGATCCGGACGCCTTCTATGGCTACACCTTC. Encoded protein: CASNKDPDAFYGYTF.

The rearrangement uses TRBV5-4 and TRBJ1-1; D not certain. Trimming removed 4 bases at V and 5 bases at J, with 18 bases between. CDR1 and CDR2 (germline): SGHNT, YYREEE (reference sequence). The CDR3 contains 15 residues. The CDR3: CASSPMSQEGTEAFF. CDR3 DNA: TGTGCCAGCAGCCCCATGTCCCAAGAGGGTACTGAAGCTTTCTTT.

V and J are TRBV7-9 and TRBJ2-2; 7 nucleotides match TRBD2. CDR3 length: 16 amino acids. V was pared by 5 bases and J by 1 base, with 7 bases of the junction left unmatched. CDR1 is SEHNR and CDR2 is FQNEAQ in the germline V gene (reference sequence). CDR3 loop: CASSPGGRKNTGELFF. CDR3 coding DNA: TGTGCCAGCAGCCCGGGGGGACGGAAGAACACCGGGGAGCTGTTTTTT.

The rearrangement uses TRBV18 and TRBJ1-4, with 7 bases identical to TRBD1. The ends lost 5 bases at V and 4 bases at J; junction bases unmatched: 7. CDR1 and CDR2 (germline): KGHSH, LQKENI. The CDR3 spans 15 residues. The CDR3 DNA reads as TGTGCCAGCTCATTAGGGACAGCGTTTAATGAAAAACTGTTTTTT. Its translation: CASSLGTAFNEKLFF.

This rearrangement joins TRBV18 to TRBJ1-2; the D gene is possibly TRBD1 (5 bases). CDR1 is KGHSH and CDR2 is LQKENI in the germline V gene. The CDR3 is 14 amino acids. V lost 3 bases and J lost 3, with 11 bases in between. The CDR3 loop is CASSPNGAYYGYTF. DNA of the CDR3: TGTGCCAGCTCACCGAATGGGGCGTACTATGGCTACACCTTC.

V and J are TRBV7-9 and TRBJ2-5; possible D gene TRBD1, 6 bases. Trimming took off 6 bases at V and 4 bases at J, with 18 bases between the two ends. This CDR3 is built from 15 residues. The germline V gene encodes CDR1 SEHNR and CDR2 FQNEAQ (reference sequence). The CDR3 DNA reads as TGTGCCAGCAGGGGGGACATCTACCGGGCAGAGACCCAGTACTTC. Residues: CASRGDIYRAETQYF.

This sequence joins TRBV9 and TRBJ2-7, with 7 bases lining up with TRBD2. This CDR3 contains 15 residues. The J segment lost 4 bases and the V segment lost 5 bases, leaving 12 bases of the junction unmatched. Germline-derived CDR1 and CDR2 are SGDLS and YYNGEE. Here the CDR3 reads CASSPTQGGHYEQYF. The DNA of the CDR3 is TGTGCCAGCAGTCCCACCCAGGGAGGGCATTACGAGCAGTACTTC. Full variable domain (missing parts from reference TRBV9 and TRBJ2-7): DSGVTQTPKHLITATGQRVTLRCSPRSGDLSVYWYQQSLDQGLQFLIQYYNGEERAKGNILERFSAQQFPDLHSELNLSSLELGDSALYFCASSPTQGGHYEQYFGPGTRLTVT.

The CDR3 loop reads CASSLTGDYGYTF. The CDR3 coding sequence is TGTGCCAGCAGCTTGACAGGGGACTATGGCTACACCTTC. This rearrangement joins TRBV2 to TRBJ1-2; TRBD1 matches 8 bases. The CDR3 has 13 amino acids. Germline V gene sequence: CDR1 SNHLY, CDR2 FYNNEI. With V trimmed by 6 bases and J by 3 bases, 3 bases remained unmatched.

A single count supports this clone. The chain couples TRBV4-3 to TRBJ2-1, with 10 bases aligning to TRBD2. Unmatched junction bases numbered 6, after V lost 3 bases and J lost 10 bases. CDR1 is LGHNA and CDR2 is YSLEER in the germline V gene. The CDR3 sequence is 14 residues long. The CDR3 reads CASSHGLAEWEQFF. The CDR3 DNA sequence: TGCGCCAGCAGCCACGGACTAGCGGAGTGGGAGCAGTTCTTC.

This CDR3 reads CASRAGQGAETQYF. The DNA of the CDR3 is TGTGCCAGCAGGGCGGGACAGGGGGCCGAGACCCAGTACTTC. This chain uses TRBV11-2 with TRBJ2-5; the match to TRBD1 covers 12 bases. The CDR3 is 14 residues long. V lost 6 bases to trimming and J lost 5 bases; unmatched junction nucleotides: 4. Looked up from germline, CDR1 is SGHAT and CDR2 is FQNNGV. The complete variable domain, with remaining parts taken from reference TRBV11-2 and TRBJ2-5, reads EAGVAQSPRYKIIEKRQSVAFWCNPISGHATLYWYQQILGQGPKLLIQFQNNGVVDDSQLPKDRFSAERLKGVDSTLKIQPAKLEDSAVYLCASRAGQGAETQYFGPGTRLLVL.

This clone was counted a few times. The V and J genes are TRBV9 and TRBJ1-5; no firm D call. Trimming pared 7 bases from V and 0 bases from J, leaving 11 bases between. The length of the CDR3 is 14 residues. CDR1 and CDR2 from the germline V gene are SGDLS and YYNGEE. The CDR3 protein is CASGDGYSNQPQHF. The CDR3 nucleotides read TGTGCCAGCGGAGACGGGTATAGCAATCAGCCCCAGCATTTT.

This clone was found once. This rearrangement joins TRBV14 to TRBJ1-2; D remains unclear. The CDR3 contains 15 residues. Trimming cost V 5 bases and J 6 bases, with 19 bases left between them. Germline values: CDR1 SGHDN, CDR2 FVKESK. CDR3 sequence (DNA): TGTGCCAGCAGCTTCAACCCGGGCAACTCCAATGGCTACACCTTC. Residues: CASSFNPGNSNGYTF.

This clone was recorded a few times. The chain uses TRBV2 and TRBJ1-6, with D perhaps TRBD1 (5 bases). V was shortened by 4 bases and J by 7 bases, with 11 bases between the two germline ends. CDR1 and CDR2 from the germline V gene are SNHLY and FYNNEI. This CDR3 is built from 14 residues. The CDR3 reads CASSGGTGNSPLHF. DNA of the CDR3: TGTGCCAGCAGTGGGGGGACGGGGAATTCACCCCTCCACTTT.

The chain links TRBV19 to TRBJ2-3, with a possible D match to TRBD1 (6 bases). V was pared by 5 bases and J by 7 bases, with 16 bases between. Germline CDR1 and CDR2: LNHDA and SQIVND (reference sequence). This CDR3 comprises 14 residues. CDR3 protein: CASSDSVTGNTQYF. The CDR3 region has the DNA TGTGCCAGTAGTGACTCCGTTACAGGGAATACGCAGTATTTT.

This chain links TRBV6-1 with TRBJ2-1; the D gene is possibly TRBD1 (6 bases). The germline gives CDR1 MNHNS, CDR2 SASEGT. V lost 3 bases to trimming and J lost 4 bases, with 7 bases between them. This CDR3 is built from 13 residues. The CDR3 reads CASSEDRYNEQFF. CDR3 nucleotide sequence: TGTGCCAGCAGTGAGGACAGATACAATGAGCAGTTCTTC.

This clone was found a few times. This rearrangement joins TRBV29-1 to TRBJ1-4; D is possibly TRBD1 (6 bases). This CDR3 is 10 amino acids long. In germline, CDR1 is SQVTM, CDR2 ANQGSEA. V was pared by 7 bases and J by 15 bases, with 15 bases between. The CDR3 DNA reads as TGCAGCGCCGAGGGGGGAGGGGTGTTTTTT. Its translation: CSAEGGGVFF.

The chain uses TRBV6-5 and TRBJ2-7; D possibly corresponds to TRBD1 (5 bases). The V gene lost 2 bases and the J gene lost 2 bases, with 16 bases spanning the gap. This CDR3 is built from 16 residues. Germline CDR1 is MNHEY and CDR2 is SVGAGI. The CDR3 nucleotides are TGTGCCAGCAGTTACCGTACTGTGGGGCTACCCTACGAGCAGTACTTC. It encodes CASSYRTVGLPYEQYF.

V and J are TRBV5-1 and TRBJ1-2; D ambiguous. This CDR3 contains 15 residues. The germline V gene encodes CDR1 SGHRS and CDR2 YFSETQ. The V and J ends lost 2 bases and 0 bases respectively, with 11 bases between them. DNA for the CDR3: TGCGCCAGCAGCTTCCTTACGGGAGCTAACTATGGCTACACCTTC. It encodes CASSFLTGANYGYTF.

The V call is TRBV19, the J call TRBJ1-1; D call uncertain. The CDR3 loop spans 16 amino acids. V was clipped by 3 bases and J by 4 bases, with 18 bases between them. Germline-derived CDR1 and CDR2 are LNHDA and SQIVND (reference sequence). DNA of the CDR3: TGTGCCAGTAGTATGCGAGCCGGGGTGGCGGTCACTGAAGCTTTCTTT. Translated: CASSMRAGVAVTEAFF. Using reference TRBV19 and TRBJ1-1 for the parts outside the CDR3, the full variable domain is DGGITQSPKYLFRKEGQNVTLSCEQNLNHDAMYWYRQDPGQGLRLIYYSQIVNDFQKGDIAEGYSVSREKKESFPLTVTSAQKNPTAFYLCASSMRAGVAVTEAFFGQGTRLTVV.

V and J are TRBV19 and TRBJ2-2; 10 nucleotides match TRBD2. The CDR3 totals 15 residues. Germline V gene sequence: CDR1 LNHDA, CDR2 SQIVND (reference sequence). V gave up 4 bases and J gave up 4 bases; unmatched junction bases: 3. CDR3 protein: CASSTSGGPTGELFF. The CDR3 DNA sequence: TGTGCCAGTAGTACTAGCGGGGGACCCACCGGGGAGCTGTTTTTT.

The rearrangement uses TRBV9 and TRBJ2-5; D perhaps matches TRBD2 (6 bases). Germline loops: CDR1 SGDLS, CDR2 YYNGEE. V was pared by 0 bases and J by 5 bases, with 14 bases between. This CDR3 is 15 amino acids long. The CDR3, as DNA: TGTGCCAGCAGCGTAGAAGGTGTGGGAGGCGAGACCCAGTACTTC. Amino acids: CASSVEGVGGETQYF. Combining the CDR3 with reference TRBV9 and TRBJ2-5 gives the whole variable domain DSGVTQTPKHLITATGQRVTLRCSPRSGDLSVYWYQQSLDQGLQFLIQYYNGEERAKGNILERFSAQQFPDLHSELNLSSLELGDSALYFCASSVEGVGGETQYFGPGTRLLVL.

V usage is TRBV7-2 and J usage is TRBJ2-5, with TRBD2 as a possible D gene (7 bases). The V end was cut by 1 base, the J end by 6 bases, with 18 bases between. The CDR3 contains 16 residues. Germline CDR1 SGHTA, CDR2 FQGNSA. CDR3 bases: TGTGCCAGCAGCTTAGTCTGGGGGGGCGCAGGGAAGACCCAGTACTTC. This encodes CASSLVWGGAGKTQYF.

A note on this clone: This CDR3 is also generated by other DNA sequences in the sample. The chain uses TRBV30 and TRBJ2-5; a weak D match, TRBD2 (6 bases). Germline V CDR1 and CDR2: GTSNPN, SVGIG (reference sequence). CDR3 size: 13 residues. Between the trimmed V and J ends, which lost 2 bases and 3 bases, there was a span of 10 bases. CDR3 nucleotide sequence: TGTGCCTGGAGTCCGCCGGGGGAAGAGACCCAGTACTTC. This translates into CAWSPPGEETQYF.

The chain has TRBV7-8 and TRBJ2-7, with D perhaps TRBD2 (5 bases). The CDR3 length is 14 residues. From germline, CDR1 is SGHVS and CDR2 FQNEAQ. Between the trimmed V and J ends, which lost 5 bases and 9 bases, there was a span of 20 bases. In nucleotides, the CDR3 is TGTGCCAGCAGCCATACTGACGCAAAGGCGGGGCAGTACTTC. This encodes CASSHTDAKAGQYF.